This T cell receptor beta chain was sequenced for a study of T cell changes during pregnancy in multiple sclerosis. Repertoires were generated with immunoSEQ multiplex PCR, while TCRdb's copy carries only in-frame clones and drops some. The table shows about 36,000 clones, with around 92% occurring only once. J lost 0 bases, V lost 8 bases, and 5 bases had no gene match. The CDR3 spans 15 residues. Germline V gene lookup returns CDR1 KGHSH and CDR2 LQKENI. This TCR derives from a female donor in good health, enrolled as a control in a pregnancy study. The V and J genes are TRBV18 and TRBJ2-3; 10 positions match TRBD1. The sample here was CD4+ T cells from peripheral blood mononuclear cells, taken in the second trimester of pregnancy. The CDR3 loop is CASQVDRGSTDTQYF. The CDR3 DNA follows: TGTGCCAGCCAAGTGGACAGGGGGAGCACAGATACGCAGTATTTT.